The 30 T cell receptor beta chains reported below all come from one sample, sequenced in a study of radiation and T cells in renal cell carcinoma. Indicated time point: baseline pretreatment blood. Treatment in this sample: 15 Gy SBRT to primary tumor, nephrectomy 4 weeks later. Profiling relied on immunoSEQ multiplex PCR, and the TCRdb table lists in-frame clones only, not all of them. The data hold 100,000 to 150,000 clones, with 82% observed a single time. The source material was blood, sampled from a patient whose treatment included radiotherapy and nephrectomy. The receptors derive from a woman aged 60-75 years with renal cell carcinoma.

This clone appeared once. The DNA of the CDR3 is TGCGCCAGCAGCCAAGATCTCGGGCAGGGGTGGGAGCAGTACTTC. Protein sequence: CASSQDLGQGWEQYF. This chain links TRBV4-1 with TRBJ2-7; TRBD1 might be the D (6 bases). The CDR3 is 15 amino acids. Germline V gives CDR1 MGHRA, CDR2 YSYEKL. V gave up 0 bases and J gave up 7 bases, with 16 bases separating them.

The chain combines TRBV19 with TRBJ1-5; tentative D call: TRBD1 (6 bases). The V gene lost 4 bases and the J gene lost 10 bases, with 14 bases spanning the gap. The CDR3 has 13 residues. Germline CDR1 LNHDA, CDR2 SQIVND (reference sequence). This CDR3 reads CASSTFGTPPQHF. For the CDR3, the DNA is TGTGCCAGTAGTACTTTTGGGACACCTCCCCAGCATTTT.

DNA for the CDR3: TGCGCCAGCAGCCGAGTAGGAACGGAGACAGATACGCAGTATTTT. It translates to CASSRVGTETDTQYF. V gene TRBV5-1 combines with J gene TRBJ2-3; no clear D gene. Germline V CDR1 and CDR2: SGHRS, YFSETQ. CDR3 length equals 15 residues. V gave up 4 bases and J gave up 3 bases, with 15 bases separating them.

The chain carries TRBV19 and TRBJ2-5, with a possible D match to TRBD1 (5 bases). The end of the DNA fits TRBJ2-7 better, so the J call may be wrong. Germline V gene lookup returns CDR1 LNHDA and CDR2 SQIVND (reference sequence). This CDR3 comprises 13 residues. CDR3 coding DNA: TGTGCCAGTAGCAGCCAAAGGGGCGGCGAGCAGTACTTC. It translates to CASSSQRGGEQYF.

The gene calls are TRBV7-3 and TRBJ1-1; no reliable D call. The V end lost 1 base, the J end lost 5 bases, and 11 bases lay between the germline ends. Germline values: CDR1 SGHTA, CDR2 FQGTGA. The CDR3 extends over 14 amino acids. The chain's CDR3 is CASSLRAEVTEAFF. The CDR3 DNA sequence: TGTGCCAGCAGCTTAAGGGCGGAAGTGACTGAAGCTTTCTTT.

The chain is built from TRBV5-4 and TRBJ2-2; perhaps TRBD1 as D (6 bases). V dropped 2 bases and J dropped 6 bases, with 20 bases sitting between them. This CDR3 contains 17 residues. Germline V lookup: CDR1 SGHNT, CDR2 YYREEE (reference sequence). CDR3 loop: CASSFGPGQVTSGELFF. In DNA form, the CDR3 reads TGTGCCAGCAGCTTTGGACCGGGACAAGTTACGTCCGGGGAGCTGTTTTTT.

V gene TRBV27 combines with J gene TRBJ1-1; 10 positions agree with TRBD1. J lost 4 bases, V lost 8 bases, and 16 bases had no gene match. Germline V gene sequence: CDR1 MNHEY, CDR2 SMNVEV (reference sequence). The CDR3 totals 17 residues. This CDR3 reads CASGEGTGVGMGTEAFF. In DNA, the CDR3 is TGTGCCAGCGGGGAAGGGACAGGGGTCGGAATGGGCACTGAAGCTTTCTTT.

This clone has a single count. The chain is built from TRBV5-1 and TRBJ1-2; D remains ambiguous. CDR3 length equals 15 residues. Germline V gene sequence: CDR1 SGHRS, CDR2 YFSETQ. V was trimmed by 4 bases and J by 1 base, leaving 14 bases between them. This CDR3 is CASSRVGSDNYGYTF. CDR3 nucleotides: TGCGCCAGCAGCCGAGTAGGGAGCGATAACTATGGCTACACCTTC.

CDR3 sequence: CASSLAGRSTYSGNTIYF. The CDR3 bases are TGTGCCAGCAGCTTAGCGGGCCGATCGACTTACTCTGGAAACACCATATATTTT. This chain joins TRBV7-9 and TRBJ1-3; no clear D gene. The CDR3 length is 18 residues. Trimming shortened V by 0 bases and J by 0 bases, and 15 bases separated the two germline ends. The germline V gene encodes CDR1 SEHNR and CDR2 FQNEAQ (reference sequence).

The chain employs TRBV4-1 and TRBJ1-4; 8 positions match TRBD1. The CDR3 is made up of 17 amino acids. Germline V CDR1 and CDR2: MGHRA, YSYEKL. V was pared by 0 bases and J by 6 bases, with 9 bases of the junction left unmatched. CDR3 bases: TGCGCCAGCAGCCAAGAGCGGCAGGACAGGGTACATGAAAAACTGTTTTTT. It encodes CASSQERQDRVHEKLFF.

The V and J genes are TRBV15 and TRBJ2-7; D is ambiguous. V was shortened by 0 bases and J by 10 bases, with 10 bases between the two germline ends. The CDR3 extends over 12 amino acids. The germline gives CDR1 LNHNV, CDR2 YYDKDF (reference sequence). The chain's CDR3 is CATSRDRTGQYF. The CDR3 DNA sequence: TGTGCCACCAGCAGAGATCGTACGGGTCAGTACTTC. The complete variable domain, with remaining parts taken from reference TRBV15 and TRBJ2-7, reads DAMVIQNPRYQVTQFGKPVTLSCSQTLNHNVMYWYQQKSSQAPKLLFHYYDKDFNNEADTPDNFQSRRPNTSFCFLDIRSPGLGDTAMYLCATSRDRTGQYFGPGTRLTVT.

CDR3 nucleotides: TGTGCCAGTAGCGACCGGGACAGGGGTGTTAAGCCCCAGCATTTT. This translates into CASSDRDRGVKPQHF. J is TRBJ1-5 and V is TRBV19; 10 bases are shared with TRBD1. CDR1 LNHDA and CDR2 SQIVND come from the germline V gene (reference sequence). The CDR3 is 15 residues long. The trim removed 6 bases at V and 8 bases at J, leaving 10 bases unmatched.

The chain has TRBV28 and TRBJ2-2, with D perhaps matching TRBD2 (5 bases). Germline V gene lookup returns CDR1 MDHEN and CDR2 SYDVKM. V lost 1 base to trimming and J lost 2 bases, with 29 bases between them. CDR3 length equals 22 residues. The CDR3 sequence: CASSLFSSLRASGLTNTGELFF. Written as DNA, the CDR3 is TGTGCCAGCAGTTTATTTAGCTCGCTAAGGGCATCCGGACTTACAAACACCGGGGAGCTGTTTTTT.

J is TRBJ1-5 and V is TRBV2; D is undetermined. Germline assignment: CDR1 SNHLY and CDR2 FYNNEI. This CDR3 is 17 amino acids long. V was cut by 4 bases and J by 0 bases, with 16 bases left in between. This CDR3 reads CASSAAAAPYSNQPQHF. The CDR3 region has the DNA TGTGCCAGCAGTGCAGCGGCAGCCCCATATAGCAATCAGCCCCAGCATTTT.

The gene calls are TRBV29-1 and TRBJ2-7; tentative D call: TRBD1 (6 bases). CDR1 is SQVTM and CDR2 is ANQGSEA in the germline V gene. This CDR3 comprises 13 residues. V was trimmed by 5 bases and J by 5 bases, leaving 16 bases between them. CDR3 bases: TGCAGCGTTCGACTTGGGACATCGAACGAGCAGTACTTC. Translating it yields CSVRLGTSNEQYF.

This chain joins TRBV18 and TRBJ2-1; 10 positions agree with TRBD2. V shed 4 bases, J shed 7 bases, and the junction held 13 bases outside the gene matches. The CDR3 runs to 17 residues. Germline V gene data show CDR1 as KGHSH and CDR2 as LQKENI. The CDR3 nucleotides read TGTGCCAGCTCACTTGGACTAGCGGAGGGGGCATCGAATGAGCAGTTCTTC. The encoded protein is CASSLGLAEGASNEQFF. Complete variable domain (other parts from reference TRBV18 and TRBJ2-1): NAGVMQNPRHLVRRRGQEARLRCSPMKGHSHVYWYRQLPEEGLKFMVYLQKENIIDESGMPKERFSAEFPKEGPSILRIQQVVRGDSAAYFCASSLGLAEGASNEQFFGPGTRLTVL.

The chain combines TRBV19 with TRBJ2-3; no firm D call. Germline V gene data show CDR1 as LNHDA and CDR2 as SQIVND (reference sequence). V lost 1 base, J lost 2 bases, and 4 bases lay in between. The CDR3 has 13 amino acids. Written as DNA, the CDR3 is TGTGCCAGTAGTATAGCTGACACAGATACGCAGTATTTT. This codes for CASSIADTDTQYF. Combining the CDR3 with reference TRBV19 and TRBJ2-3 gives the whole variable domain DGGITQSPKYLFRKEGQNVTLSCEQNLNHDAMYWYRQDPGQGLRLIYYSQIVNDFQKGDIAEGYSVSREKKESFPLTVTSAQKNPTAFYLCASSIADTDTQYFGPGTRLTVL.

This rearrangement joins TRBV2 to TRBJ1-2, with 9 positions matching TRBD1. Germline-derived CDR1 and CDR2 are SNHLY and FYNNEI. With V trimmed by 5 bases and J by 4 bases, 5 bases remained unmatched. CDR3 size: 14 residues. The CDR3 loop is CASSRTGVAYGYTF. CDR3 nucleotide sequence: TGTGCCAGCAGTCGGACAGGGGTCGCCTATGGCTACACCTTC.

The V call is TRBV6-1, the J call TRBJ2-7, with D perhaps matching TRBD1 (5 bases). Trimming stripped 7 bases from V and 7 bases from J, with 14 bases between. The CDR3 totals 12 residues. Germline loops: CDR1 MNHNS, CDR2 SASEGT. The CDR3 here is CASNKQRGEQYF. The CDR3 DNA reads as TGTGCCAGCAATAAACAAAGGGGAGAGCAGTACTTC.

The chain links TRBV19 to TRBJ2-3, with a tentative D call TRBD2 (6 bases). V was clipped by 6 bases and J by 5 bases, with 12 bases between them. This CDR3 has 13 amino acids. Germline V CDR1 and CDR2: LNHDA, SQIVND (reference sequence). In DNA form, the CDR3 reads TGTGCCAGTAGCCGCGGGGCAAAAGATACGCAGTATTTT. Its translation: CASSRGAKDTQYF. The variable domain in full, completed from reference TRBV19 and TRBJ2-3, reads DGGITQSPKYLFRKEGQNVTLSCEQNLNHDAMYWYRQDPGQGLRLIYYSQIVNDFQKGDIAEGYSVSREKKESFPLTVTSAQKNPTAFYLCASSRGAKDTQYFGPGTRLTVL.

This clone was counted a few times. The gene calls are TRBV7-9 and TRBJ2-3; D remains ambiguous. Germline lookup yields CDR1 SEHNR and CDR2 FQNEAQ (reference sequence). The germline V and J ends were trimmed by 4 bases and 3 bases, with 20 bases remaining between them. The CDR3 contains 17 residues. CDR3 region: CASSSRTMHFPTDTQYF. CDR3 DNA: TGTGCCAGCAGCTCCCGAACTATGCATTTCCCAACAGATACGCAGTATTTT.

This chain connects TRBV7-3 to TRBJ2-7, with 10 bases that match TRBD1. Looked up from germline, CDR1 is SGHTA and CDR2 is FQGTGA. With V trimmed by 5 bases and J by 1 base, 5 bases remained unmatched. The CDR3 is 15 amino acids. The CDR3 spells CASSPDRGSSYEQYF. The CDR3 DNA reads TGTGCCAGCAGCCCGGACAGGGGGAGTTCCTACGAGCAGTACTTC.

The chain has TRBV6-5 and TRBJ1-3; D is perhaps TRBD1 (5 bases). The germline CDR1 and CDR2 sequences are MNHEY and SVGAGI. The CDR3 is 15 residues long. Trimming removed 4 bases at V and 0 bases at J, with 10 bases between. The CDR3 loop reads CASSSDSTSGNTIYF. CDR3 coding DNA: TGTGCCAGCAGTTCCGACAGTACCTCTGGAAACACCATATATTTT.

The chain employs TRBV7-9 and TRBJ2-2; maybe TRBD1 (6 bases). From germline, CDR1 is SEHNR and CDR2 FQNEAQ (reference sequence). The CDR3 loop spans 17 amino acids. V gave up 4 bases and J gave up 7 bases, with 22 bases separating them. CDR3 sequence (DNA): TGTGCCAGCAGCTCGAGCCCGGGACAAAGAAAGGACGGGGAGCTGTTTTTT. It codes for CASSSSPGQRKDGELFF.

The chain carries TRBV6-1 and TRBJ2-7; D is unclear. Germline lookup yields CDR1 MNHNS and CDR2 SASEGT. Trimming removed 7 bases from V and 1 base from J, with 14 bases in between. There are 14 residues in the CDR3. Here the CDR3 reads CASTRADGSYEQYF. CDR3 in DNA: TGTGCCAGCACCCGGGCGGACGGTTCCTACGAGCAGTACTTC.

The chain joins TRBV6-1 to TRBJ1-5, with D unresolved. CDR3 size: 14 residues. V was clipped by 2 bases and J by 4 bases, with 9 bases between them. CDR1 and CDR2 from the germline V gene are MNHNS and SASEGT. Here the CDR3 reads CASSERADNQPQHF. DNA of the CDR3: TGTGCCAGCAGTGAAAGGGCAGATAATCAGCCCCAGCATTTT.

The genes are TRBV6-6 and TRBJ2-7; 14 positions agree with TRBD2. The CDR3 spans 16 residues. In germline, CDR1 is MNHNY, CDR2 SVGAGI (reference sequence). J lost 3 bases, V lost 4 bases, and 5 bases had no gene match. CDR3 sequence reads: CASSFGLAGGYYEQYF. As DNA, the CDR3 is TGTGCCAGCAGTTTTGGACTAGCGGGGGGCTACTACGAGCAGTACTTC.

The chain has TRBV4-1 and TRBJ2-6, with a weak D call TRBD2 (6 bases). The CDR3 is made up of 18 amino acids. Germline CDR1 MGHRA, CDR2 YSYEKL. The germline V and J ends were trimmed by 3 bases and 2 bases, with 17 bases remaining between them. The CDR3 is CASSQDVRRGAGANVLTF. As DNA, the CDR3 is TGCGCCAGCAGCCAGGATGTACGGAGGGGTGCTGGGGCCAACGTCCTGACTTTC.

The chain has TRBV5-1 and TRBJ1-4, with D possibly being TRBD1 (6 bases). The CDR3 covers 15 residues. In germline, CDR1 is SGHRS, CDR2 YFSETQ. V lost 0 bases, J lost 4 bases, and 10 bases lay in between. The CDR3 DNA reads TGCGCCAGCAGCTTGGCGGGGGCGGGTAATGAAAAACTGTTTTTT. Its translation: CASSLAGAGNEKLFF. Full variable domain (remainder filled in from reference TRBV5-1 and TRBJ1-4): KAGVTQTPRYLIKTRGQQVTLSCSPISGHRSVSWYQQTPGQGLQFLFEYFSETQRNKGNFPGRFSGRQFSNSRSEMNVSTLELGDSALYLCASSLAGAGNEKLFFGSGTQLSVL.

V gene TRBV19 combines with J gene TRBJ2-1, with unresolved D. V dropped 4 bases and J dropped 2 bases, with 12 bases sitting between them. Germline V gene data show CDR1 as LNHDA and CDR2 as SQIVND (reference sequence). This CDR3 spans 15 amino acids. The CDR3 region has the DNA TGTGCCAGTAGTACCTACGCCGGAACCTACAATGAGCAGTTCTTC. This codes for CASSTYAGTYNEQFF.